This TCR beta chain was sequenced during a study of T cell responses to AZD1222 COVID-19 vaccine. The germline V and J ends were trimmed by 0 bases and 0 bases, with 9 bases remaining between them. The germline V gene encodes CDR1 MNHEY and CDR2 SMNVEV (reference sequence). The CDR3 contains 15 residues. TCRdb's copy holds only in-frame clones and misses some; the assay was immunoSEQ multiplex PCR. This sample yields about 74,000 clones, of which approximately 90% are seen a single time; 8% belongs to the top ten. The chain recombines TRBV27 with TRBJ2-7; tentative D call: TRBD2 (5 bases). The source was peripheral blood, collected 28 days after the second AZD1222 dose. The clonotype was recovered from an adult who received the AZD1222 COVID-19 vaccine. The CDR3, as DNA: TGTGCCAGCAGTTTATCATGGACTCACTCCTACGAGCAGTACTTC. This codes for CASSLSWTHSYEQYF.